This T cell receptor beta chain was obtained from a study of T cells in Graves' hyperthyroidism and ophthalmopathy. Whole-study results and caveats: In blood, most of the thyroid clonotypes expanded above 0.001 were also present.

Notes on this clonotype: No antigen is known for it.

Trimming stripped 8 bases from V and 3 bases from J, with 8 bases between. This CDR3 has 12 residues. Germline-derived CDR1 and CDR2 are SGDLS and YYNGEE. Diagnoses used clinical symptoms, serum thyroxine and TRAb, thyroid ultrasound and orbital computed tomography. Extraction of PBMCs used roughly 10 ml of fresh peripheral blood. The source material, RNA transcripts, was used to amplify TCR beta CDR3 regions. RT-PCR in the first round (using the HTBI primer set) targeted the TCR CDR3. MiXCR was run by TCRdb on the multiplex PCR reads, yielding one entry per CDR3 protein. The sample yields about 380,000 distinct CDR3 sequences, roughly 14% seen once.

The sample taken for sequencing was blood. This sequence joins TRBV9 and TRBJ2-2; D may be TRBD1 (6 bases). This sequence originates from a man aged 25-45 years with Graves' hyperthyroidism that later progressed to Graves' ophthalmopathy. The CDR3 DNA is TGTGCCAGTAAGGGGGACACCGGGGAGCTGTTTTTT. It encodes CASKGDTGELFF. Full variable domain (rest looked up from reference TRBV9 and TRBJ2-2): DSGVTQTPKHLITATGQRVTLRCSPRSGDLSVYWYQQSLDQGLQFLIQYYNGEERAKGNILERFSAQQFPDLHSELNLSSLELGDSALYFCASKGDTGELFFGEGSRLTVL.